This T cell receptor beta chain was recorded in a study of human T cells and chemical hapten exposure. Study in general: The scalp of each patient received a weekly diphenylcyclopropenone dose for the full roughly 23-week study. The cohort included alopecia areata under or over 50% scalp, totalis and universalis. Variation in per-sample TCR yields came mainly from small pooled library volume differences.

This clonotype has just one count. Its antigen is as yet unknown. The V gene end was trimmed by 5 bases and the J gene end by 6 bases; junction bases not matched to a gene: 5. CDR3 length: 16 amino acids. Germline loops: CDR1 MNHEY, CDR2 SVGEGT. TCRdb reanalysed the RACE reads using MiXCR and keeps one entry per CDR3 protein. This table has 150,000 to 200,000 distinct CDR3 sequences, nearly 30% appearing once. Study-level results: DPC sensitization left the count of TCRs above 1 in 1000 unchanged.

Documented time point: pre-sensitization, week 0. As for treatment: therapeutic diphenylcyclopropenone sensitization with weekly scalp DPC. The sample in question was whole blood, obtained in connection with sensitization to the hapten diphenylcyclopropenone (DPC). V usage is TRBV6-2 or TRBV6-3 and J usage is TRBJ2-1, with 15 bases fitting TRBD2. This receptor was identified in a woman in her 30s with alopecia areata. Some clones in this sample may be carry-over from other donors' samples. In nucleotides, the CDR3 is TGTGCCAGCAGTCAACGGACTAGCGGGGGGGGCAATGAGCAGTTCTTC. It encodes CASSQRTSGGGNEQFF.